Below are 3 T cell receptor beta chains sequenced from a single sample in a study of siplizumab effects on memory and regulatory T cells. Some clones are missing from TCRdb's copy, which holds only in-frame ones; the method was immunoSEQ multiplex PCR. The sample lists approximately 94,000 clones; 75% to 95% were seen once. The sample comprised CD4+ T cells sorted from blood. The receptors were sampled from a human donor in good health.

V gene TRBV7-3 combines with J gene TRBJ2-2, with 12 bases identical to TRBD1. V trimming: 5 bases; J trimming: 8 bases; junction bases outside the gene matches: 6. Germline loops: CDR1 SGHTA, CDR2 FQGTGA. The CDR3 spans 15 residues. CDR3 amino acids: CASSRRDRGRGELFF. The DNA of the CDR3 is TGTGCCAGCAGCCGCCGGGACAGGGGGCGAGGGGAGCTGTTTTTT.

This clone came up once. The rearrangement uses TRBV11-2 and TRBJ2-5, with D unresolved. The end of the DNA is better explained by TRBJ2-7, so the J call may be wrong. This CDR3 contains 15 residues. CDR1 is SGHAT and CDR2 is FQNNGV in the germline V gene. The CDR3 protein is CASSQEISVGYEQYF. The CDR3 nucleotides are TGTGCCAGCAGCCAGGAGATATCCGTAGGGTACGAGCAGTACTTC.

The chain carries TRBV27 and TRBJ2-3, with 14 positions matching TRBD2. The CDR3 totals 18 residues. The V and J ends lost 5 bases and 5 bases, in that order; junction bases with no gene match: 12. The germline gives CDR1 MNHEY, CDR2 SMNVEV (reference sequence). The CDR3 sequence is CASSGFQTSGGAGDTQYF. The DNA for the CDR3 is TGTGCCAGCAGTGGATTCCAGACTAGCGGGGGGGCGGGAGATACGCAGTATTTT.